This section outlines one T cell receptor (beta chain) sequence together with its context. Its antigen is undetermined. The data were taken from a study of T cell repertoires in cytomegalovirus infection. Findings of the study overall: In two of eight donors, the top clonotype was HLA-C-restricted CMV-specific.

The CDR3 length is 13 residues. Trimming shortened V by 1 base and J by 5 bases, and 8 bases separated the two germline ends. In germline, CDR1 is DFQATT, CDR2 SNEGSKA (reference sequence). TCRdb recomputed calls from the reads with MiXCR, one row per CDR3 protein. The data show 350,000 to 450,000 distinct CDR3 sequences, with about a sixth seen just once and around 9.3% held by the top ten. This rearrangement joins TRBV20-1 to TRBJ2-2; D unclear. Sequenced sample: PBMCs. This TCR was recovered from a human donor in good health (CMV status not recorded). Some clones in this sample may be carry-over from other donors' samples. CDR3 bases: TGCAGTGCTAGAGCAGGCCCTACCGGGGAGCTGTTTTTT. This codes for CSARAGPTGELFF.